The rows below give T cell receptor beta chains drawn from one sample of a study of post-analysis software for immune sequencing data. TCRdb fed the PCR reads into MiXCR, producing one record per CDR3 protein. The sample lists about 460,000 distinct CDR3 sequences, 40% to 55% occurring once. The sequenced material came from blood. The receptors were sampled from a girl between 5 and 17 years old with multiple sclerosis. Each CDR3 is given without its conserved first and last residue.

J: TRBJ1-1
V: TRBV29-1
CDR3: SVDGTGWNTEAF

J: TRBJ2-1
V: TRBV9
CDR3: ASSPGAASGTHEQF

J: TRBJ2-7
V: TRBV20-1
CDR3: SARQGAHEQY

J: TRBJ2-5
V: TRBV7-3
CDR3: ASSPRLAGDGETQY

J: TRBJ1-5
V: TRBV7-8
CDR3: ASSLQHPLQGALSNQPQH

J: TRBJ2-3
V: TRBV20-1
CDR3: SALAGTDTQY

J: TRBJ2-3
V: TRBV5-1
CDR3: ASTIGGLASGDTQY

J: TRBJ2-7
V: TRBV20-1
CDR3: SASRQESPSTYEQY

J: TRBJ1-1
V: TRBV6-5
CDR3: ASSYETATEAF

J: TRBJ2-7
V: TRBV20-1
CDR3: SASTPSPGRLSYEQY

J: .
V: TRBV19
CDR3: ASSIGDGGRSEQY

J: TRBJ1-1
V: TRBV24-1
CDR3: ATSASGTGVARTEAF

J: TRBJ2-5
V: TRBV29-1
CDR3: SVERGRGETQY

J: TRBJ1-2
V: TRBV12-3/TRBV12-4
CDR3: ASRADRVDGYT

J: TRBJ2-3
V: TRBV28
CDR3: TSMGRQGEDTQY

J: TRBJ1-4
V: TRBV5-1
CDR3: ASSLAGGYEKLF

J: TRBJ2-7
V: TRBV5-1
CDR3: ASSLQGALPDEQY

J: TRBJ2-3
V: TRBV7-9
CDR3: ASSNQGSTQY

J: TRBJ2-1
V: TRBV25-1
CDR3: ASIPHREQF

J: TRBJ1-2
V: TRBV4-3
CDR3: ASSQDSGRRPGGYT

J: TRBJ1-4
V: TRBV5-1
CDR3: ASSLGGQINEKLF

J: TRBJ2-7
V: TRBV28
CDR3: ASKGVWESYEQY

J: TRBJ2-7
V: TRBV20-1
CDR3: SANLAGGEYEQY

J: TRBJ2-3
V: TRBV6-1
CDR3: ALGLAGSTDTQY

J: TRBJ2-7
V: TRBV4-1
CDR3: ASSQEGQDHEQY

J: TRBJ2-3
V: TRBV5-1
CDR3: ASSFAPGTGSTDTQY

J: TRBJ2-1
V: TRBV5-6
CDR3: ASSSRSWGIYNEQF

J: TRBJ1-4
V: TRBV5-1
CDR3: ASSFSDSSTNEKLF

J: TRBJ2-1
V: TRBV27
CDR3: ASSLVSGGLAGEGEQF

J: TRBJ2-1
V: TRBV4-1
CDR3: ASSPNPTYNEQF

J: TRBJ1-2
V: TRBV3-1
CDR3: ASSLLPGTAVGYT

J: TRBJ2-1
V: TRBV7-9
CDR3: ASSPLPGLAESSYNEQF

J: TRBJ2-7
V: TRBV5-1
CDR3: ASSSTGGVYEQY

J: TRBJ2-5
V: TRBV20-1
CDR3: SASGVSGHQETQY

J: TRBJ2-1
V: TRBV5-1
CDR3: ASSLEGGGSYNEQF

J: TRBJ1-6
V: TRBV25-1
CDR3: ASSEPGPRNSPLH

J: TRBJ2-1
V: TRBV7-3
CDR3: ASSPGNSGYNEQF

J: TRBJ2-1
V: TRBV20-1
CDR3: SAREAGEAGNEQF

J: TRBJ2-1
V: TRBV12-3/TRBV12-4
CDR3: ASSPVIHGQF

J: TRBJ2-1
V: TRBV12-3/TRBV12-4
CDR3: ASSLASLGASYNEQF

J: TRBJ2-5
V: TRBV6-5
CDR3: ASSYSQETQY

J: TRBJ2-5
V: TRBV12-3/TRBV12-4
CDR3: ASSLGQHPQETQY

J: .
V: TRBV20-1
CDR3: SARESRAPYNEQY

J: TRBJ1-4
V: TRBV20-1
CDR3: SATDKNEKLF

J: TRBJ2-5
V: TRBV10-3
CDR3: AISAGGFPAGTQY

J: TRBJ2-1
V: TRBV24-1
CDR3: ATSALTSGVDNEQF

J: TRBJ2-3
V: TRBV25-1
CDR3: ASSALAGMRDTQY